These 7 T cell receptor beta chains were sequenced from one sample in a study of blood T cell repertoires in COVID-19. Sequencing used immunoSEQ multiplex PCR; TCRdb keeps in-frame clones, though not all of them. This sample has 300,000 to 350,000 clones, with approximately 92% found just once. Sequenced sample: peripheral blood. The receptors were gathered from a woman between 25 and 40 years old with COVID-19, enrolled during active disease.

This clone was counted once. V is TRBV30 and J is TRBJ2-1; D remains ambiguous. Germline V gene data show CDR1 as GTSNPN and CDR2 as SVGIG (reference sequence). The V end was cut by 1 base, the J end by 8 bases, with 12 bases between. The CDR3 is 13 residues long. The DNA of the CDR3 is TGTGCCTGGAGTGCCCGCCTAGACGATGAGCAGTTCTTC. Its translation is CAWSARLDDEQFF.

V gene TRBV27 combines with J gene TRBJ2-7; D gene ambiguous. Trimming removed 1 base at V and 3 bases at J, with 10 bases between. The CDR3 extends over 14 amino acids. Germline V gene sequence: CDR1 MNHEY, CDR2 SMNVEV (reference sequence). The CDR3 region has the DNA TGTGCCAGCAGTTTATTTCGGAGTAGCTACGAGCAGTACTTC. It specifies CASSLFRSSYEQYF.

The count of this clone is one. CDR3 coding DNA: TGTGCCAGCAGTTTAATCCCTCAGGGGGCGGGCAATGAGCAGTTCTTC. Protein product: CASSLIPQGAGNEQFF. The rearrangement uses TRBV28 and TRBJ2-1, with 8 positions matching TRBD1. The trim removed 2 bases at V and 6 bases at J, leaving 9 bases unmatched. The CDR3 loop spans 16 amino acids. Germline loops: CDR1 MDHEN, CDR2 SYDVKM. Looking up the rest from reference TRBV28 and TRBJ2-1 gives the full variable domain: DVKVTQSSRYLVKRTGEKVFLECVQDMDHENMFWYRQDPGLGLRLIYFSYDVKMKEKGDIPEGYSVSREKKERFSLILESASTNQTSMYLCASSLIPQGAGNEQFFGPGTRLTVL.

The CDR3 here is CASSPTLAGEGNIQYF. CDR3 DNA sequence: TGTGCCAGCAGCCCGACACTAGCGGGAGAGGGGAACATTCAGTACTTC. The chain carries TRBV11-2 and TRBJ2-4, with 11 bases aligning to TRBD2. Germline V gives CDR1 SGHAT, CDR2 FQNNGV. The V gene end was trimmed by 5 bases and the J gene end by 7 bases; junction bases not matched to a gene: 10. The length of the CDR3 is 16 residues.

The rearrangement uses TRBV30 and TRBJ1-2, with 9 bases that match TRBD1. CDR1 is GTSNPN and CDR2 is SVGIG in the germline V gene (reference sequence). This CDR3 is built from 12 residues. V shed 8 bases, J shed 5 bases, and the junction held 6 bases outside the gene matches. The CDR3 DNA follows: TGTGCCGTACAGGGGGCGAAGTATGGCTACACCTTC. It codes for CAVQGAKYGYTF.

The chain carries TRBV6-6 and TRBJ2-2; 10 bases match TRBD1. Trimming took 7 bases from V and 2 from J; bases not matched to a gene: 4. Germline V gene data show CDR1 as MNHNY and CDR2 as SVGAGI (reference sequence). CDR3 length: 15 residues. In DNA, the CDR3 is TGTGCCAGCACCTGGACAGGGGGAAACACCGGGGAGCTGTTTTTT. The encoded protein is CASTWTGGNTGELFF.

This chain connects TRBV13 to TRBJ2-7; the match to TRBD2 covers 12 bases. The ends lost 5 bases at V and 5 bases at J; junction bases unmatched: 7. The CDR3 length is 15 residues. Germline values: CDR1 PRHDT, CDR2 FYEKMQ (reference sequence). CDR3 sequence reads: CASSRLAGGFHEQYF. The CDR3 DNA sequence: TGTGCCAGCAGCCGCCTAGCGGGAGGGTTCCACGAGCAGTACTTC.